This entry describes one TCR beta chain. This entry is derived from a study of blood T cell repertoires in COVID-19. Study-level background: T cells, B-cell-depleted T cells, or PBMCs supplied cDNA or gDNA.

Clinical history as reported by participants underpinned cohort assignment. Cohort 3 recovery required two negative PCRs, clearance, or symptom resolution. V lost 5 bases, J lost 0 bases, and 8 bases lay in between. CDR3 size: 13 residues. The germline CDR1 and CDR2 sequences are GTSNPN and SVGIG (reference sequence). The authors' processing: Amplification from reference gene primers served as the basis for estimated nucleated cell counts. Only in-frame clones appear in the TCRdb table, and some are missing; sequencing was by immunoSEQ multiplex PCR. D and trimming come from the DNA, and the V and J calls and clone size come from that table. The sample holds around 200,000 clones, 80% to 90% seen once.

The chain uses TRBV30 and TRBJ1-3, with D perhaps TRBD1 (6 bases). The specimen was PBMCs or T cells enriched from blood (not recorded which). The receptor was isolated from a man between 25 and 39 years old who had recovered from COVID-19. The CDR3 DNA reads TGTGCCTGGGAACAGGGCTCTGGAAACACCATATATTTT. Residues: CAWEQGSGNTIYF. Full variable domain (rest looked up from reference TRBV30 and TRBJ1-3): SQTIHQWPATLVQPVGSPLSLECTVEGTSNPNLYWYRQAAGRGLQLLFYSVGIGQISSEVPQNLSASRPQDRQFILSSKKLLLSDSGFYLCAWEQGSGNTIYFGEGSWLTVV.